Given below is one T cell receptor beta chain in context. The V gene lost 3 bases and the J gene lost 2 bases, with 8 bases spanning the gap. This CDR3 is 13 amino acids long. Germline V gives CDR1 MNHNS, CDR2 SASEGT. The data belong to a study of T cell responses to AZD1222 COVID-19 vaccine. The assay was immunoSEQ multiplex PCR, and TCRdb's table has in-frame clones only and misses some. The sample holds roughly 90,000 clones, roughly nine tenths seen once. V usage is TRBV6-1 and J usage is TRBJ2-7; D might be TRBD1 or TRBD2, each matching 6 bases. The source material was peripheral blood, sampled 28 days after the second AZD1222 dose. The source of this sequence is an adult who received the AZD1222 COVID-19 vaccine. CDR3 sequence: CASSEEGAYEQYF. The CDR3 DNA is TGTGCCAGCAGTGAGGAGGGGGCCTACGAGCAGTACTTC.